A selection of T cell receptor beta chains follows, all from one sample in a study of Ad26.COV2.S vaccination and SARS-CoV-2 variants. The assay was immunoSEQ multiplex PCR, and TCRdb's table has in-frame clones only and misses some. In the table there are some 640,000 clones, 89% of which are singletons. This material consisted of peripheral blood, taken in a trial of Ad26.COV2.S vaccine versus placebo. These receptors were obtained from a person between 18 and 59 years old who received the Ad26.COV2.S COVID-19 vaccine or a placebo. The CDR3 runs from the conserved cysteine through the conserved F or W. Fields, in order: V gene, clone size, CDR3 length, D gene, J gene, CDR3 protein, CDR3 DNA. D genes are given only for firm matches. Not all rows give a size; the values are once, few, many and, for expanded clones, a class.

V: TRBV5-4
size: NA
length: 14
D: NA
J: TRBJ2-2
CDR3: CASSSNLGTGELFF
DNA: TGTGCCAGCAGCTCAAATCTTGGCACCGGGGAGCTGTTTTTT

V: TRBV6-2/TRBV6-3
size: NA
length: 12
D: NA
J: TRBJ1-6
CDR3: CASSYQNSPLHF
DNA: TGTGCCAGCAGTTACCAGAATTCACCCCTCCACTTT

V: TRBV6-5
size: NA
length: 13
D: NA
J: TRBJ1-5
CDR3: CASSRTGYQPQHF
DNA: TGTGCCAGCAGCAGAACAGGATATCAGCCCCAGCATTTT

V: TRBV19
size: NA
length: 14
D: NA
J: TRBJ1-4
CDR3: CASSIRALQEKLFF
DNA: TGTGCCAGTAGTATACGGGCTCTTCAGGAAAAACTGTTTTTT

V: TRBV10-3
size: NA
length: 12
D: NA
J: TRBJ1-2
CDR3: CAISESGDGYTF
DNA: TGTGCCATCAGTGAGTCCGGCGATGGCTACACCTTC

V: TRBV7-2
size: NA
length: 12
D: NA
J: TRBJ2-7
CDR3: CASSFSTYEQYF
DNA: TGTGCCAGCAGCTTTTCCACCTACGAGCAGTACTTC

V: TRBV4-2
size: NA
length: 15
D: TRBD1
J: TRBJ1-2
CDR3: CASSQGQGAGYGYTF
DNA: TGTGCCAGCAGCCAGGGACAGGGGGCGGGCTATGGCTACACCTTC

V: TRBV11-2
size: NA
length: 15
D: TRBD2
J: TRBJ2-7
CDR3: CASSTTPGGTYEQYF
DNA: TGTGCCAGCAGCACAACCCCGGGAGGAACCTACGAGCAGTACTTC

V: TRBV7-2
size: NA
length: 15
D: TRBD2
J: TRBJ2-3
CDR3: CASSPSGGAGDTQYF
DNA: TGTGCCAGCAGCCCAAGCGGGGGGGCAGGGGATACGCAGTATTTT

V: TRBV6-2/TRBV6-3
size: NA
length: 14
D: NA
J: TRBJ2-7
CDR3: CASSSSSPPYEQYF
DNA: TGTGCCAGCAGTTCCAGCTCCCCGCCCTACGAGCAGTACTTC

V: TRBV9
size: NA
length: 15
D: NA
J: TRBJ1-3
CDR3: CASSVEIRGRNTIYF
DNA: TGTGCCAGCAGCGTAGAAATCCGGGGGCGAAACACCATATATTTT

V: TRBV12-3/TRBV12-4
size: NA
length: 11
D: NA
J: TRBJ2-7
CDR3: CASSGGYEQYF
DNA: TGTGCCAGCAGCGGGGGATACGAGCAGTACTTC

V: TRBV6-2/TRBV6-3
size: NA
length: 12
D: NA
J: TRBJ1-2
CDR3: CASSYGGTGYTF
DNA: TGTGCCAGCAGTTACGGCGGGACCGGCTACACCTTC

V: TRBV30
size: NA
length: 14
D: NA
J: TRBJ2-3
CDR3: CAWSERAGADTQYF
DNA: TGTGCCTGGAGTGAGCGGGCAGGGGCAGATACGCAGTATTTT

V: TRBV7-9
size: NA
length: 17
D: TRBD2
J: TRBJ2-2
CDR3: CASSLVAGLAGIGELFF
DNA: TGTGCCAGCAGCTTAGTTGCGGGACTAGCGGGAATCGGGGAGCTGTTTTTT

V: TRBV27
size: once
length: 14
D: TRBD2
J: TRBJ2-1
CDR3: CASTSGTTLNEQFF
DNA: TGTGCCAGCACCTCAGGGACTACCTTAAATGAGCAGTTCTTC

V: TRBV5-4
size: NA
length: 16
D: TRBD2
J: TRBJ2-1
CDR3: CASSSGLAVSYNEQFF
DNA: TGTGCCAGCAGCTCTGGACTAGCCGTGTCCTACAATGAGCAGTTCTTC

V: TRBV3-1/TRBV3-2
size: NA
length: 15
D: TRBD1
J: TRBJ1-1
CDR3: CASSQEEGAKAEAFF
DNA: TGTGCCAGCAGCCAAGAGGAGGGGGCGAAAGCTGAAGCTTTCTTT

V: TRBV15
size: once
length: 14
D: NA
J: TRBJ2-2
CDR3: CATSTGHDTGELFF
DNA: TGTGCCACCAGCACGGGACATGACACCGGGGAGCTGTTTTTT

V: TRBV27
size: NA
length: 14
D: TRBD1
J: TRBJ2-7
CDR3: CASSFGQGFYEQYF
DNA: TGTGCCAGCAGTTTCGGACAGGGCTTCTACGAGCAGTACTTC

V: TRBV19
size: NA
length: 13
D: TRBD1
J: TRBJ1-5
CDR3: CASWDRGNQPQHF
DNA: TGTGCCAGCTGGGACAGGGGTAATCAGCCCCAGCATTTT

V: TRBV6-5
size: NA
length: 12
D: NA
J: TRBJ1-1
CDR3: CASSTMNTEAFF
DNA: TGTGCCAGCAGCACCATGAACACTGAAGCTTTCTTT

V: TRBV11-2
size: NA
length: 16
D: TRBD1
J: TRBJ2-2
CDR3: CASSVGRDRGTGELFF
DNA: TGTGCCAGCAGCGTCGGCCGGGACAGGGGGACCGGGGAGCTGTTTTTT

V: TRBV19
size: NA
length: 15
D: NA
J: TRBJ2-7
CDR3: CASSIGGAQLYEQYF
DNA: TGTGCCAGTAGTATTGGGGGGGCCCAACTTTACGAGCAGTACTTC

V: TRBV6-5
size: NA
length: 14
D: TRBD1
J: TRBJ2-7
CDR3: CASKAQGASYEQYF
DNA: TGTGCCAGCAAAGCACAGGGGGCGTCCTACGAGCAGTACTTC

V: TRBV10-3
size: NA
length: 13
D: NA
J: TRBJ2-5
CDR3: CAISEGGRETQYF
DNA: TGTGCCATCAGTGAAGGGGGGAGAGAGACCCAGTACTTC

V: TRBV7-8
size: once
length: 14
D: TRBD2
J: TRBJ2-5
CDR3: CASSLPPGGETQYF
DNA: TGTGCCAGCAGCTTGCCCCCGGGGGGAGAGACCCAGTACTTC

V: TRBV7-3
size: once
length: 14
D: NA
J: TRBJ2-5
CDR3: CASSPTGWQETQYF
DNA: TGTGCCAGCAGCCCAACAGGGTGGCAAGAGACCCAGTACTTC

V: TRBV18
size: once
length: 19
D: NA
J: TRBJ2-5
CDR3: CASSPPNWGDTLGQETQYF
DNA: TGTGCCAGCTCACCTCCTAACTGGGGGGACACCCTCGGCCAAGAGACCCAGTACTTC

V: TRBV21-1
size: NA
length: 15
D: NA
J: TRBJ1-6
CDR3: CASSKACQGNSPLHF
DNA: TGTGCCAGCAGCAAAGCGTGCCAGGGAAATTCACCCCTCCACTTT

V: TRBV3-1/TRBV3-2
size: NA
length: 17
D: NA
J: TRBJ2-1
CDR3: CASSHLKAGVRINEQFF
DNA: TGTGCCAGCAGCCACCTAAAGGCCGGAGTTAGGATCAATGAGCAGTTCTTC

V: TRBV3-1/TRBV3-2
size: NA
length: 13
D: NA
J: TRBJ1-2
CDR3: CASSQDTSYGYTF
DNA: TGTGCCAGCAGCCAAGACACGAGCTATGGCTACACCTTC

V: TRBV27
size: NA
length: 14
D: TRBD2
J: TRBJ2-5
CDR3: CASSLLGEGETQYF
DNA: TGTGCCAGCAGCCTGCTGGGGGAGGGGGAGACCCAGTACTTC

V: TRBV24-1
size: NA
length: 16
D: NA
J: TRBJ2-2
CDR3: CATSDLGQGGTGELFF
DNA: TGTGCCACCAGTGATTTAGGGCAGGGGGGGACCGGGGAGCTGTTTTTT

V: TRBV19
size: NA
length: 17
D: NA
J: TRBJ2-7
CDR3: CASSIRRADSGRGEQYF
DNA: TGTGCCAGTAGTATAAGACGAGCGGACTCAGGTAGGGGCGAGCAGTACTTC

V: TRBV4-3
size: NA
length: 15
D: NA
J: TRBJ1-6
CDR3: CASSRSSSYNSPLHF
DNA: TGCGCCAGCAGCCGTTCGAGCTCCTATAATTCACCCCTCCACTTT

V: TRBV6-5
size: NA
length: 15
D: TRBD2
J: TRBJ2-5
CDR3: CASTRLAGGKETQYF
DNA: TGTGCCAGCACGAGACTAGCGGGGGGTAAAGAGACCCAGTACTTC

V: TRBV19
size: NA
length: 16
D: NA
J: TRBJ1-4
CDR3: CASSPSLGGGHEKLFF
DNA: TGTGCCAGTAGTCCATCCTTGGGGGGTGGACATGAAAAACTGTTTTTT

V: TRBV5-1
size: once
length: 14
D: TRBD1
J: TRBJ2-7
CDR3: CASSPWTGGYEQYF
DNA: TGCGCCAGCAGCCCGTGGACAGGGGGGTACGAGCAGTACTTC

V: TRBV19
size: few
length: 13
D: TRBD1
J: TRBJ2-7
CDR3: CASSPADRIWQYF
DNA: TGTGCCAGTAGTCCAGCGGACAGGATCTGGCAGTACTTC

V: TRBV9
size: NA
length: 16
D: NA
J: TRBJ2-3
CDR3: CASSVAGIKSTDTQYF
DNA: TGTGCCAGCAGCGTAGCTGGCATAAAGAGCACAGATACGCAGTATTTT

V: TRBV13
size: NA
length: 13
D: NA
J: TRBJ1-2
CDR3: CASSLDRSYGYTF
DNA: TGTGCCAGCAGCTTAGATCGAAGCTATGGCTACACCTTC

V: TRBV5-1
size: NA
length: 14
D: NA
J: TRBJ2-1
CDR3: CASSLITGSYEQFF
DNA: TGCGCCAGCAGCTTGATTACAGGGAGCTATGAGCAGTTCTTC

V: TRBV3-1/TRBV3-2
size: NA
length: 14
D: NA
J: TRBJ2-1
CDR3: CASSRTEDYNEQFF
DNA: TGTGCCAGCAGCCGGACAGAAGACTACAATGAGCAGTTCTTC

V: TRBV25-1
size: NA
length: 12
D: TRBD1
J: TRBJ1-2
CDR3: CASVQGFYGYTF
DNA: TGTGCCAGCGTACAGGGGTTTTATGGCTACACCTTC

V: TRBV7-2
size: NA
length: 17
D: NA
J: TRBJ2-7
CDR3: CASSLGPVYGLPYEQYF
DNA: TGTGCCAGCAGCTTAGGCCCCGTCTACGGCTTACCCTACGAGCAGTACTTC

V: TRBV7-2
size: NA
length: 14
D: TRBD1
J: TRBJ1-1
CDR3: CASSLGQGNTEAFF
DNA: TGTGCCAGCAGCTTAGGACAGGGGAACACTGAAGCTTTCTTT

V: TRBV6-5
size: NA
length: 15
D: TRBD1
J: TRBJ2-7
CDR3: CASSRPRQGGYEQYF
DNA: TGTGCCAGCAGTCGTCCCCGACAGGGCGGCTACGAGCAGTACTTC

V: TRBV29-1
size: NA
length: 14
D: NA
J: TRBJ2-3
CDR3: CSVKNLEGRSAQYF
DNA: TGCAGCGTAAAAAACTTGGAGGGACGAAGTGCGCAGTATTTT